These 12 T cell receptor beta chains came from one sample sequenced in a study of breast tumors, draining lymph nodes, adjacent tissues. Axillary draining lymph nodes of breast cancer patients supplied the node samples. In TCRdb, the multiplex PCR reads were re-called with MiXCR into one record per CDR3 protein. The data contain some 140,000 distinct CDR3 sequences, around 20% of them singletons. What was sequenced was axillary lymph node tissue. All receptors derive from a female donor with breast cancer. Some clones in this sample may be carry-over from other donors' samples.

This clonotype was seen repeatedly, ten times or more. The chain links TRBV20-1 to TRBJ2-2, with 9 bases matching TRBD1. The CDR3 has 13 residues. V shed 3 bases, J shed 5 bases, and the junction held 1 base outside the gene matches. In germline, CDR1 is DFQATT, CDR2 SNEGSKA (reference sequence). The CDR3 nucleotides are TGCAGTGCTAGTGACAGGGGGACCGGGGAGCTGTTTTTT. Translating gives CSASDRGTGELFF.

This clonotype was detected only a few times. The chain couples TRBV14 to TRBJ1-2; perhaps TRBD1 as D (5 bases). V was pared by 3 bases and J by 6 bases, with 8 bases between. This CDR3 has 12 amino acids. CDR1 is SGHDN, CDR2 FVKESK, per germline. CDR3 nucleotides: TGTGCCAGCAGCCAGGGGACCGATGGCTACACCTTC. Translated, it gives CASSQGTDGYTF.

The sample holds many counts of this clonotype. The CDR3 sequence: CASSVAMREGRIDNEQFF. The CDR3 DNA follows: TGTGCCAGCAGCGTAGCTATGCGGGAGGGCCGGATCGACAATGAGCAGTTCTTC. This chain uses TRBV9 with TRBJ2-1, with TRBD2 matching 9 bases. The trim removed 0 bases at V and 5 bases at J, leaving 12 bases unmatched. The CDR3 is 18 residues long. Germline-derived CDR1 and CDR2 are SGDLS and YYNGEE.

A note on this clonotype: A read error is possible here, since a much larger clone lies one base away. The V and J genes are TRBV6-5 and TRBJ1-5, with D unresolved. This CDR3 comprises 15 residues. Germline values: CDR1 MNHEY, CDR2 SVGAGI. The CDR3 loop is CAGSRQSVGRESQHF. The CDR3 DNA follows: TGTGCCGGCAGTCGACAAAGTGTTGGGAGGGAGTCCCAGCATTTT.

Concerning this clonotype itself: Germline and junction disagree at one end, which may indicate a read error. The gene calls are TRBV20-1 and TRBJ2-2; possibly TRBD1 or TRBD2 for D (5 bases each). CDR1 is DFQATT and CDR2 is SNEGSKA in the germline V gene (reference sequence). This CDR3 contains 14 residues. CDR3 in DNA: TGCAGTGCTAGAGTCAGGAGAGGACACCGGGGAGCTGTTTTT. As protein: CSARVRRGHRGAVF.

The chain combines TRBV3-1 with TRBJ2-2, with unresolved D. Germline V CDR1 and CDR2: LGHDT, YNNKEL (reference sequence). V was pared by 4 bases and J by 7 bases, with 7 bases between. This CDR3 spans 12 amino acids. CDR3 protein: CASSLVYGELFF. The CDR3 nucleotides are TGTGCCAGCAGCCTGGTCTACGGGGAGCTGTTTTTT.

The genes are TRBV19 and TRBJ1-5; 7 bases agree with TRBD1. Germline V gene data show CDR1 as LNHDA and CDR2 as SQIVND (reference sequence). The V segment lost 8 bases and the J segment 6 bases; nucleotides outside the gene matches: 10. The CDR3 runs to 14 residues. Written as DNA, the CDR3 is TGTGCCAGTGGGCCGGGAGGGGGCATTCAGCCCCAGCATTTT. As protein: CASGPGGGIQPQHF.

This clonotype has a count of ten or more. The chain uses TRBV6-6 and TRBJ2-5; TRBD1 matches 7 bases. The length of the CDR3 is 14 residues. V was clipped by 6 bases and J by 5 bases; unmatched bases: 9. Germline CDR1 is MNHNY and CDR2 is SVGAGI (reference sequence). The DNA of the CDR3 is TGTGCCAGCAGCCACGTCGACAGGGTGGAGACCCAGTACTTC. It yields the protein CASSHVDRVETQYF.

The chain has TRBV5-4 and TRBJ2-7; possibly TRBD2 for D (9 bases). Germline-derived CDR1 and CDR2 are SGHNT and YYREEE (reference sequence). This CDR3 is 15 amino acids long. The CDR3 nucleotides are TGTGCTAGCGGACAGGGACTAGCCCAACCCTGCGAGCAGTACTTC. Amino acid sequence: CASGQGLAQPCEQYF.

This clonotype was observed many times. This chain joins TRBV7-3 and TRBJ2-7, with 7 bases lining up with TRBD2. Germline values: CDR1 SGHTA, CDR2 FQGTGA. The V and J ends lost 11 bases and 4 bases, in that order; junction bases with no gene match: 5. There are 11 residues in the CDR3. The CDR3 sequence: CARAGGYEQYF. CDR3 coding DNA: TGTGCCCGGGCCGGGGGGTACGAGCAGTACTTC.

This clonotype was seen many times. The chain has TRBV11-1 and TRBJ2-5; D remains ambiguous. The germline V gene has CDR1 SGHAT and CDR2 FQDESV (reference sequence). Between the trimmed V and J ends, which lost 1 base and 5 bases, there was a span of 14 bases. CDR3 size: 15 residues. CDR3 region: CASSLVPGRRETQYF. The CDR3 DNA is TGTGCCAGCAGCTTAGTCCCCGGACGGCGGGAGACCCAGTACTTC.

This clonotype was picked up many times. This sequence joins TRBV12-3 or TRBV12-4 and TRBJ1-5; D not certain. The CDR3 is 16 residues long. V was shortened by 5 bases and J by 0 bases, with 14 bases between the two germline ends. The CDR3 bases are TGTGCCAGCAGTCCCCGGCCGGCGTATAGCAATCAGCCCCAGCATTTT. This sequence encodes CASSPRPAYSNQPQHF.